This record looks at one T cell receptor beta chain sequence and its context. This clone was seen a handful of times. Its cognate antigen has yet to be identified. Base-call qualities are not available, and no considerably larger clone is one nucleotide away. Library preparation was by the immunoSEQ multiplex PCR assay. For the multiplex PCR, a mixture combining 60 forward primers for TCR Vbeta segments and 13 reverse primers for TCR Jbeta segments was used. Amplification of the CDR3 region of rearranged TCR beta genes was performed with a multiplex PCR assay on genomic DNA. The Illumina HiSeq System was used to sequence the amplified TCR beta libraries as 87-base-pair reads. The paper's data handling went like this. A later analysis counted some 74 million unique TCR beta chains across the 640 or so repertoires, and around 9.9 million of these chains were shared by at least two donors. Raw reads were error-corrected and collapsed into unique sequences by a nearest-neighbor algorithm in which closely related sequences were merged to remove PCR and sequencing errors. CDR3 sequences were aligned to IMGT reference sequences to assign V, D and J gene segments. For a sequence to be retained, at least a six-nucleotide match to both a V gene segment and a J gene segment was required. Rearrangements were called productive when the CDR3 lacked stop codons and stayed in frame with V and J; all others were non-productive. CDR3 was defined according to IMGT convention as the region running from the second conserved V-encoded cysteine to the conserved J-encoded phenylalanine. In an earlier analysis of just under 600 of the donors, sequences lacking an unambiguous match to a single V gene segment were excluded. In an earlier analysis of approximately 590 of the donors, a V segment was called functional when productive rearrangements were above 56.7%, and segregating when the standard deviation between donors exceeded 5%. A statistical classification framework was built to diagnose cytomegalovirus status from the catalog of TCR beta chain sequences. In a later analysis, V and J genes were assigned by comparing TCR nucleotide sequences against IMGT/GENE-DB human TR gene sequences. A later analysis assigned CDR3 sequences and most-parsimonious VDJ recombination scenarios with the TCRdist pipeline. A later analysis defined each TCR beta chain by its CDR3 amino acid sequence plus V-gene family, and excluded reads lacking a unique V-gene family. In a later analysis, 450 to 600 highly shared, low-generation-probability nucleotide sequences were removed to address suspected cross-contamination and a sequencing artifact. In a later analysis, a clonal expansion index was calculated for each public chain from normalized within-repertoire ranks of inferred template counts. Generation probabilities in a later analysis came from a VDJ recombination model fitted to out-of-frame rearrangements, and those results were checked against IGoR. In a later analysis, hypergeometric tests were used to score TCR-TCR, TCR-HLA and TCR-CMV co-occurrence, with a repertoire-size bias correction applied to TCR pairs. In a later analysis, false discovery rates were estimated by permuting HLA or CMV assignments 20 times. A later analysis grouped co-occurring TCRs with DBSCAN, adding TCRdist sequence similarity when clustering within HLA-allele-positive subsets. For co-occurrence clustering, repertoires with fewer than 30,000 or more than 120,000 public chains were excluded, along with 4 to 6 repertoires with anomalous nucleotide sharing. The immuneACCESS repertoire file appears here via TCRdb, limited to in-frame rearrangements. These files lack a portion of the clones; in checked studies, under half of the deficit traces to unresolved V genes, and the cause of the others is not known. The DNA was the basis for D and trimming; V, J and clone size are from that table. This sample gives almost 200,000 clones in total; roughly 80% of them show up just once. The ten largest clones take up approximately 0.4% of the sample.

In total, around 600 healthy bone marrow donors made up the cohort. All cohort members were sampled while nominally healthy, although unrecorded immune exposures were likely present. The donor was CMV seropositive and belonged to the group of around 300 seropositive cohort members. Every donor gave a peripheral blood sample, and the peripheral blood mononuclear cells from that sample were used for TCR beta sequencing. The Qiagen DNeasy Blood Extraction Kit was used to extract genomic DNA from the blood cell samples. The data are from a study of cytomegalovirus exposure and HLA in healthy donors (dated by TCRdb to between 2016 and 2019). Study-level background: An earlier analysis of 550 to 700 of the donors reported 250 to 350 Gb of sequence data and 117 million unique TCR beta sequences from about 200 million T cells. An early release covering roughly 640 HLA-typed donors comprised about 300 gigabases of sequencing data and 65 million to 100 million unique TCR sequences. The genetic ancestry cluster associated with self-reported Caucasian donors included around four fifths of the approximately 400 genotyped donors. The study aimed to test whether signatures of past pathogen exposure could be identified by cataloging public T cell receptors. The study profiled the T cell repertoires of about 720 subjects by immunosequencing and related them to cytomegalovirus serostatus. Besides the first cohort of under 700 subjects, a separate validation cohort made up of about 120 different subjects was used. To predict cytomegalovirus infection status, the study brought together high-throughput TCR immunosequencing, statistical association of individual TCRs with disease status, and machine learning. A later analysis re-examined previously published TCR beta repertoires from several hundred donors and added high-resolution HLA genotyping to investigate patterns of TCR occurrence. Rather than drawing on any new phenotypic data, the later analysis identified candidate immune exposures from TCR beta sequences and the way those sequences occurred across donors. An earlier analysis of around 580 of the donors used high-throughput TCR beta sequencing to judge whether each TCR beta V gene segment behaved as functional or pseudogenic. Alongside the repertoire data, information on donor age, sex, ethnicity and CMV serostatus was compiled. Genome-wide SNP genotypes for about three fifths of the 666 donors were used in a later genetic analysis, which treated that subset as a discovery cohort. All discovery cohort repertoires had been generated on a single sequencing platform. HLA typing included class I and class II loci at four-digit resolution. The number of donors typed differed by locus, with 629-630 for A, B, C, DRB1 and DQB1, around 500 for DQA1, nearly 610 for DPA1, and some 470 for DPB1. Four or five DR-DQ haplotypes were handled as single units for association and clustering because linkage in the cohort was strong. On average, roughly 250,000 unique TCR beta nucleotide sequences were sequenced per donor among 398 genotyped donors of the cohort, with approximately 18% of those sequences being non-productive. Overall study results and their limits: The authors suggested that the approach could potentially be extended to other disease states and immunological phenotypes. A later analysis reported that several top co-occurrence clusters appeared linked to parvovirus B19, influenza, CMV and Epstein-Barr virus. In both the original and validation cohorts, the classifier was reported to diagnose cytomegalovirus status with high specificity and sensitivity. A later analysis found that HLA-associated TCR beta chains were more clonally expanded and had lower generation probabilities than equally common non-associated chains. In the study, approximately 150 TCR beta chains were listed as associated with cytomegalovirus. HLA typing was unavailable for some donors at each locus, so association tests used only the typed subset. This cohort had only TCR beta chains sequenced, and the lack of alpha or paired-chain data limited which features could be detected. A later genetic analysis reported fewer N-insertions in productive TCRs among donors in an Asian-associated ancestry cluster than the roughly 690-donor mean. Approximately 18 rarely observed V segments, including chromosome 9 orphons, were excluded from the earlier analysis of just under 600 of the donors because counts were too low. CMV serostatus was the only immune exposure information available for the cohort. A later analysis found that most CMV-associated TCR beta chains appeared HLA-restricted, with HLA associations seemingly driven largely by CMV exposure. Strong co-occurrence of HLA alleles, especially DR and DQ, made assigning TCR associations to individual alleles difficult. The sequencing pipeline was judged likely to have produced a cluster of highly shared sequence variants as a technical artifact. Linkage disequilibrium might explain the correlated functional status among segregating V segments, but an unknown experimental factor could not be ruled out. An earlier analysis of several hundred of the donors showed that most TCR beta V segments appeared in productive rearrangements either about 90% or about 30% of the time, which broadly matched IMGT annotations. V-gene and J-gene trimming of TCR beta chains was associated with a missense DCLRE1C variant in a later genetic analysis, and the association was replicated in an independent cohort. Most TCR sequences were seen in very few donors, while some public TCRs were found in many individuals. Some IMGT-functional V segments, including TRBV6-2 and TRBV6-3, could not be told apart with the 87-base-pair reads, so those segments were excluded. A further reported finding was that TCR beta sequences accurately predicted the HLA-A and HLA-B alleles for most subjects in the first cohort. At a false discovery rate of 0.05, a later analysis linked under 20,000 TCR beta sequences to specific HLA alleles. In a later analysis, the rate of TCR association differed among HLA loci, with DRB1 alleles having the most associated TCRs and HLA-C alleles having the fewest. The presence/absence analyses assumed that sequencing depth was roughly uniform across donors, and that assumption may not be true. In vitro tests confirmed that a few of the cytomegalovirus-associated TCR beta chains recognize cytomegalovirus antigens.

Including cysteine and phenylalanine, the CDR3 has 16 amino acids. CDR3 DNA only is kept here, 48 bases in frame from base 1. V was cut back by 0 bases and J by 8 bases, leaving a gap of 18 bases between them. The germline V gene sets CDR1 to SGHRS and CDR2 to YFSETQ. The clonotype originates from a male donor in good health and CMV-seropositive. Recombination connected TRBV5-1 to TRBJ1-3; no confident D gene assignment can be made. The sequenced sample consisted of PBMCs. CDR3 reads: CASSLAPRRKLDTIYF. The DNA sequence reads TGCGCCAGCAGCTTGGCCCCCCGTAGAAAGTTAGACACCATATATTTT.